Listed below are T cell receptor beta chains from one sample, sequenced in a study of T cells in Graves' hyperthyroidism and ophthalmopathy. TCRdb redid the calling of the multiplex PCR reads with MiXCR, one entry per CDR3 protein. The profile covers 730,000 or so distinct CDR3 sequences, with 18% appearing a single time and over 15% taken by the ten largest. Sequencing was performed on blood. All receptors derive from a woman in her fifties or sixties with Graves' hyperthyroidism that later progressed to Graves' ophthalmopathy. Each CDR3 is given without its conserved first and last residue.

v_call cdr3_aa
TRBV7-3 ASSATGGVADTQY
TRBV7-8 ASSTITILTGELF
TRBV12-5 ASGRQVNTGELF
TRBV5-1 ASTLDRPNEKLF
TRBV6-1 ASSWSRDSDTEAF
TRBV20-1 SARVAHRGQETQY
TRBV2 ASSDRGLNNSPLH
TRBV11-2 ASSLERGQGGAEAF
TRBV5-1 ASSLEVDVTQY
TRBV20-1 RDPQQVSNTEAF
TRBV7-8 ASSPLGRGTEAF
TRBV12-3/TRBV12-4 ASSLNSYGYT
TRBV12-3/TRBV12-4 ASSFLSSEY
TRBV11-2 ASSLKGGQHGYT
TRBV2 ASSEGQGNSPLH
TRBV5-4 ASSPPDRGRKLF
TRBV29-1 SVQRTGTQY
TRBV7-3 ASSPGGNPYNEQF
TRBV12-3/TRBV12-4 ASSNRGGNTEAF
TRBV12-3/TRBV12-4 ASSFQRRVNTEAF
TRBV11-2 ASSLGTGTGVADTQY
TRBV3-1 ASSQEAVLSGNTIY
TRBV20-1 SAGDRNTEAS
TRBV12-3/TRBV12-4 ASSPSGSANEKLF
TRBV20-1 SASVRGPNTQY
TRBV30 AWMGQGGEKLF
TRBV3-1 ASSQRPITDTQY
TRBV5-1 ASSLDRRNTEAF
TRBV9 ASSVGLALAGELF
TRBV5-1 ASSVQGSNTEAF
TRBV24-1 ATSDSRNNEQF
TRBV19 ASSKGVVGAQETQY
TRBV20-1 SASTLNYGYT
TRBV20-1 SATDRGRETQY
TRBV6-1 ASNEQGGYQPQH
TRBV5-1 ASSPSGWGVDQPQH
TRBV29-1 SVEDHRVVSGANVLT
TRBV20-1 SAREQGNYGYT
TRBV20-1 SARDRGESSYEQY
TRBV20-1 SARIRTNYGYT
TRBV3-1 ASSQGAGFNTEAF
TRBV9 ASSKGDKLF
TRBV20-1 SARWTAEKLF
TRBV3-1 ASSQTRRGEQF
TRBV2 ASLSYEQY
TRBV4-1 ASSQVGRNNEQF
TRBV20-1 SARDGTALGVGEQY